The entry below describes one T cell receptor beta chain. This record comes from a study of CD8 T cells in Susac syndrome. Random hexamers were used to reverse transcribe about 0.45 to 1 ug of RNA. MiXCR, run by TCRdb on the immunoSEQ multiplex PCR reads, gives a single entry per CDR3 protein. The repertoire has about 400,000 distinct CDR3 sequences, more than 80% of them found once; the top ten carry 0.09% to 0.15%. This sequence originates from a human donor with multiple sclerosis. Sequencing input: CD8+ T cells from PBMCs.

This chain's CDR3 is CASSFLAGEYNEQFF. In DNA, the CDR3 is TGTGCCAGCAGTTTCCTAGCGGGAGAGTACAATGAGCAGTTCTTC. The V and J genes are TRBV6-6 and TRBJ2-1, with TRBD2 matching over 10 bases. The germline V gene has CDR1 MNHNY and CDR2 SVGAGI (reference sequence). CDR3 length: 15 residues. V lost 4 bases to trimming and J lost 4 bases; unmatched junction nucleotides: 4.